Shown below are 32 T cell receptor beta chains from a single sample sequenced in a study of blood T cell repertoires in COVID-19. The data were produced by immunoSEQ multiplex PCR, yet TCRdb's version contains in-frame clones alone and is incomplete. The data contain 140,000 or so clones, more than 65% of them seen just once; the ten biggest clones take up about 4%. The sample was peripheral blood. Every receptor here comes from a man aged 55 to 70 with acute or convalescent COVID-19.

The rearrangement uses TRBV6-2 or TRBV6-3 and TRBJ2-5; D is ambiguous. V lost 6 bases to trimming and J lost 0 bases, with 17 bases between them. The CDR3 runs 16 residues. Germline-derived CDR1 and CDR2 are MNHEY and SVGEGT. In DNA, the CDR3 is TGTGCCAGCAGCCCTCGGGTGGTAGTGGACCAAGAGACCCAGTACTTC. Amino acids: CASSPRVVVDQETQYF.

The chain has TRBV12-3 or TRBV12-4 and TRBJ2-7; D remains ambiguous. V dropped 2 bases and J dropped 2 bases, with 7 bases sitting between them. The CDR3 has 13 amino acids. The CDR3, as DNA: TGTGCCAGCAGTTTATGGTCTACCTACGAGCAGTACTTC. This sequence encodes CASSLWSTYEQYF.

V and J are TRBV7-2 and TRBJ1-6; D perhaps matches TRBD1 (5 bases). Germline V gene sequence: CDR1 SGHTA, CDR2 FQGNSA. Trimming left V 2 bases short and J 8 bases short, with 13 bases between. The CDR3 has 15 residues. CDR3 bases: TGTGCCAGCAGCTTATTAGGGGTACGTGATTCACCCCTCCACTTT. Translation gives CASSLLGVRDSPLHF.

The rearrangement joins TRBV7-2 to TRBJ2-5, with a weak D call TRBD2 (6 bases). With 5 bases removed from V and 2 bases from J, the gap between germline ends came to 12 bases. CDR1 and CDR2 (germline): SGHTA, FQGNSA. The CDR3 runs to 14 residues. This CDR3 reads CASSPPGEQETQYF. The DNA of the CDR3 is TGTGCCAGCAGCCCGCCGGGAGAACAAGAGACCCAGTACTTC.

The gene calls are TRBV7-2 and TRBJ2-4, with D tentatively TRBD2 (5 bases). The CDR3 consists of 16 residues. Between the trimmed V and J ends, which lost 1 base and 9 bases, there was a span of 19 bases. CDR1 is SGHTA, CDR2 FQGNSA, per germline. CDR3 in amino acids: CASSLVSNSGGSIQYF. CDR3 bases: TGTGCCAGCAGCTTAGTGTCAAATTCTGGAGGAAGCATTCAGTACTTC.

This clone was found a few times. The rearrangement uses TRBV5-6 and TRBJ1-4; TRBD1 is a possible D gene (5 bases). The CDR3 extends over 15 amino acids. The germline V and J ends were trimmed by 2 bases and 7 bases, with 15 bases remaining between them. CDR1 and CDR2 from the germline V gene are SGHDT and YYEEEE. The CDR3 region is CASSLDTPDSEKLFF. DNA for the CDR3: TGTGCCAGCAGCTTAGACACCCCCGACAGTGAAAAACTGTTTTTT.

The chain combines TRBV5-1 with TRBJ1-4; D is ambiguous. There are 12 residues in the CDR3. Germline CDR1 SGHRS, CDR2 YFSETQ. Deletions cut 3 bases from V and 8 bases from J, with 8 bases between. The DNA of the CDR3 is TGCGCCAGCAGCTCGGCGGGGGAAAAACTGTTTTTT. Translation gives CASSSAGEKLFF.

This clone was detected a few times. The chain joins TRBV4-1 to TRBJ2-1, with D possibly being TRBD2 (5 bases). The germline V gene encodes CDR1 MGHRA and CDR2 YSYEKL. Trimming removed 1 base from V and 5 bases from J, with 9 bases in between. The CDR3 has 14 residues. The CDR3 bases are TGCGCCAGCAGCCAAGTTCCGGGAAACAATGAGCAGTTCTTC. It specifies CASSQVPGNNEQFF.

V and J are TRBV11-2 and TRBJ2-7; D is possibly TRBD2 (5 bases). Germline V CDR1 and CDR2: SGHAT, FQNNGV. Trimming shortened V by 0 bases and J by 4 bases, and 13 bases separated the two germline ends. The CDR3 has 15 residues. DNA of the CDR3: TGTGCCAGCAGCTTAGATATAGCGTTAGGGTACGAGCAGTACTTC. It translates to CASSLDIALGYEQYF.

With regard to this clone: Relative to the germline gene, one junction end is altered; a read error may explain this. The chain links TRBV30 to TRBJ2-4, with 10 bases that match TRBD1. CDR1 and CDR2 (germline): GTSNPN, SVGIG (reference sequence). The CDR3 covers 12 residues. CDR3 amino acids: CAWSVPGQGLVF. CDR3 bases: TGTGCCTGGAGTGTACCGGGACAGGGGCTTGTCTTC.

This chain uses TRBV6-4 with TRBJ2-1; 9 bases line up with TRBD1. Germline V gene data show CDR1 as MRHNA and CDR2 as SNTAGT. V trimming: 4 bases; J trimming: 8 bases; junction bases outside the gene matches: 9. This CDR3 has 15 residues. CDR3 coding DNA: TGTGCCAGCAGTGTCTTCACAGGGGGCAAAGATGAGCAGTTCTTC. Protein: CASSVFTGGKDEQFF.

The chain employs TRBV5-6 and TRBJ1-6; D is ambiguous. The V gene lost 3 bases and the J gene lost 7 bases, with 14 bases spanning the gap. Per germline, CDR1 SGHDT and CDR2 YYEEEE. This CDR3 is 15 amino acids long. The CDR3 here is CASSSGVSWNSPLHF. The CDR3 bases are TGTGCCAGCAGCTCGGGTGTCAGTTGGAATTCACCCCTCCACTTT.

This chain links TRBV18 with TRBJ2-5; TRBD1 might be the D (7 bases). The CDR3 runs 16 residues. The germline CDR1 and CDR2 sequences are KGHSH and LQKENI. V lost 2 bases to trimming and J lost 0 bases, with 13 bases between them. The CDR3 bases are TGTGCCAGCTCACCAACGGCAGGGGGGTACCAAGAGACCCAGTACTTC. Amino acid sequence: CASSPTAGGYQETQYF.

The CDR3 here is CASIPSGVSGNTIYF. CDR3 nucleotide sequence: TGTGCCAGCATCCCTTCGGGGGTCTCTGGAAACACCATATATTTT. The rearrangement uses TRBV6-5 and TRBJ1-3; D perhaps matches TRBD1 (5 bases). V was shortened by 7 bases and J by 0 bases, with 13 bases between the two germline ends. There are 15 residues in the CDR3. CDR1 is MNHEY, CDR2 SVGAGI, per germline.

V is TRBV7-9 and J is TRBJ1-4; D possibly corresponds to TRBD1 (5 bases). CDR3 size: 15 residues. V lost 4 bases, J lost 5 bases, and 14 bases lay in between. Germline CDR1 and CDR2: SEHNR and FQNEAQ (reference sequence). The CDR3 coding sequence is TGTGCCAGCAGCTCCGGGGGAGTGGGGAATGAAAAACTGTTTTTT. It specifies CASSSGGVGNEKLFF.

The chain recombines TRBV5-4 with TRBJ2-2; tentative D call: TRBD1 (6 bases). The germline V gene encodes CDR1 SGHNT and CDR2 YYREEE (reference sequence). Trimming took off 2 bases at V and 0 bases at J, with 14 bases between the two ends. This CDR3 has 17 residues. The CDR3 here is CASSFTAGVSNTGELFF. The CDR3 nucleotides are TGTGCCAGCAGCTTTACTGCAGGGGTTTCGAACACCGGGGAGCTGTTTTTT. Combining the CDR3 with reference TRBV5-4 and TRBJ2-2 gives the whole variable domain ETGVTQSPTHLIKTRGQQVTLRCSSQSGHNTVSWYQQALGQGPQFIFQYYREEENGRGNFPPRFSGLQFPNYSSELNVNALELDDSALYLCASSFTAGVSNTGELFFGEGSRLTVL.

J is TRBJ2-2 and V is TRBV24-1; 14 bases align to TRBD2. Unmatched junction bases numbered 5, after V lost 2 bases and J lost 7 bases. CDR1 and CDR2 from the germline V gene are KGHDR and SFDVKD. The CDR3 totals 17 residues. The DNA for the CDR3 is TGTGCCACCAGTGATTGGGGACTAGCGGGAGAGGACGGGGAGCTGTTTTTT. The encoded protein is CATSDWGLAGEDGELFF.

The V and J genes are TRBV18 and TRBJ2-2; TRBD2 aligns across 10 bases. Trimming removed 3 bases from V and 3 bases from J; junction bases left unmatched: 4. Germline CDR1 is KGHSH and CDR2 is LQKENI. This CDR3 spans 16 amino acids. The chain's CDR3 is CASSPLAGEDTGELFF. The DNA of the CDR3 is TGTGCCAGCTCACCCCTAGCGGGAGAGGACACCGGGGAGCTGTTTTTT.

The V gene is TRBV19, the J gene TRBJ2-1; TRBD2 aligns across 10 bases. In germline, CDR1 is LNHDA, CDR2 SQIVND (reference sequence). The CDR3 consists of 14 residues. The V and J ends lost 9 bases and 6 bases, in that order; junction bases with no gene match: 8. The CDR3 nucleotides are TGTGCCAGCCAGCGGGAGGGGTCTGGCAATGAGCAGTTCTTC. It is translated as CASQREGSGNEQFF.

This chain links TRBV18 with TRBJ2-3; no clear D. CDR1 is KGHSH, CDR2 LQKENI, per germline. CDR3 length: 13 amino acids. The V and J ends lost 1 base and 4 bases respectively, with 6 bases between them. In DNA, the CDR3 is TGTGCCAGCTCACCACACAAGTCAGATACGCAGTATTTT. This sequence encodes CASSPHKSDTQYF.

The chain has TRBV5-1 and TRBJ2-3; TRBD2 aligns across 7 bases. The CDR3 sequence is 15 residues long. Germline-derived CDR1 and CDR2 are SGHRS and YFSETQ. The J segment lost 2 bases and the V segment lost 2 bases, leaving 5 bases of the junction unmatched. The CDR3 spells CASSLRGEFTDTQYF. Here the CDR3 DNA reads TGCGCCAGCAGCTTACGGGGGGAATTCACAGATACGCAGTATTTT.

The chain uses TRBV11-2 and TRBJ2-2, with D uncertain. Trimming shortened V by 4 bases and J by 11 bases, and 8 bases separated the two germline ends. CDR1 SGHAT and CDR2 FQNNGV come from the germline V gene. This CDR3 has 11 residues. CDR3 sequence reads: CASSYLLELFF. The CDR3 DNA reads TGTGCCAGCAGCTATTTGTTAGAGCTGTTTTTT.

In this sample, this clone turned up once. The chain is built from TRBV5-1 and TRBJ2-1; TRBD1 might be the D (6 bases). CDR1 is SGHRS, CDR2 YFSETQ, per germline. V dropped 2 bases and J dropped 8 bases, with 14 bases sitting between them. This CDR3 is 14 amino acids long. CDR3 in amino acids: CASSFRGAFDEQFF. The CDR3 DNA sequence: TGCGCCAGCAGCTTCAGGGGCGCGTTTGATGAGCAGTTCTTC.

The table lists this clone with a few counts. The rearrangement uses TRBV27 and TRBJ2-3; the match to TRBD2 covers 9 bases. Germline CDR1 is MNHEY and CDR2 is SMNVEV (reference sequence). J was trimmed by 3 bases and V by 2 bases; bases with no gene match: 6. This CDR3 region has 16 residues. The CDR3 nucleotides are TGTGCCAGCAGTTTAGGGACTAGCCCCCTGACAGATACGCAGTATTTT. Translating it yields CASSLGTSPLTDTQYF.

The genes are TRBV5-1 and TRBJ1-1, with D hard to call. Trimming removed 0 bases from V and 11 bases from J, with 11 bases in between. The CDR3 has 12 amino acids. Germline V gives CDR1 SGHRS, CDR2 YFSETQ. The CDR3 here is CASSLERGWAFF. DNA for the CDR3: TGCGCCAGCAGCTTGGAGCGGGGTTGGGCTTTCTTT.

The chain couples TRBV30 to TRBJ1-5; no definite D call. The V end was cut by 0 bases, the J end by 6 bases, with 9 bases between. The CDR3 runs to 13 residues. Germline CDR1 and CDR2: GTSNPN and SVGIG (reference sequence). The CDR3 DNA sequence: TGTGCCTGGAGTGTTTCGGGTGGTCAGCCCCAGCATTTT. Its translation is CAWSVSGGQPQHF.

This clone appeared a single time. The chain has TRBV30 and TRBJ1-5, with D possibly matching TRBD1 (5 bases). The germline V and J ends were trimmed by 5 bases and 1 base, with 15 bases remaining between them. CDR3 length: 15 amino acids. Germline lookup yields CDR1 GTSNPN and CDR2 SVGIG (reference sequence). For the CDR3, the DNA is TGTGCCTGGGGGTCGACGGGGGGGAGCAATCAGCCCCAGCATTTT. This codes for CAWGSTGGSNQPQHF.

V and J are TRBV19 and TRBJ2-1, with TRBD2 matching 7 bases. This CDR3 comprises 14 residues. Per germline, CDR1 LNHDA and CDR2 SQIVND (reference sequence). The junction had 11 bases not matched to a gene; V was cut back by 9 bases and J by 6 bases. CDR3 coding DNA: TGTGCCAGCCGGTGGGGGGGAGAGATCAATGAGCAGTTCTTC. It translates to CASRWGGEINEQFF. Using reference TRBV19 and TRBJ2-1 for the parts outside the CDR3, the full variable domain is DGGITQSPKYLFRKEGQNVTLSCEQNLNHDAMYWYRQDPGQGLRLIYYSQIVNDFQKGDIAEGYSVSREKKESFPLTVTSAQKNPTAFYLCASRWGGEINEQFFGPGTRLTVL.

The chain joins TRBV7-3 to TRBJ2-3; D gene uncertain. The V end was cut by 2 bases, the J end by 6 bases, with 15 bases between. The CDR3 extends over 15 amino acids. Germline CDR1 is SGHTA and CDR2 is FQGTGA. CDR3 residues: CASSLGAHPGDTQYF. CDR3 sequence (DNA): TGTGCCAGCAGCTTAGGAGCACATCCCGGCGATACGCAGTATTTT.

The V gene is TRBV18, the J gene TRBJ2-5; 8 bases align to TRBD1. The trim removed 6 bases at V and 1 base at J, leaving 7 bases unmatched. This CDR3 is built from 15 residues. Looked up from germline, CDR1 is KGHSH and CDR2 is LQKENI. This chain's CDR3 is CASSRAGQGQETQYF. As DNA, the CDR3 is TGTGCCAGCTCCCGTGCCGGACAGGGCCAAGAGACCCAGTACTTC. Looking up the rest from reference TRBV18 and TRBJ2-5 gives the full variable domain: NAGVMQNPRHLVRRRGQEARLRCSPMKGHSHVYWYRQLPEEGLKFMVYLQKENIIDESGMPKERFSAEFPKEGPSILRIQQVVRGDSAAYFCASSRAGQGQETQYFGPGTRLLVL.

The chain uses TRBV7-9 and TRBJ1-4, with 9 positions matching TRBD1. The junction had 2 bases not matched to a gene; V was cut back by 3 bases and J by 6 bases. CDR1 SEHNR and CDR2 FQNEAQ come from the germline V gene (reference sequence). The CDR3 covers 14 residues. CDR3 amino acids: CASSFGTGYEKLFF. The CDR3 DNA sequence: TGTGCCAGCAGCTTTGGGACAGGGTATGAAAAACTGTTTTTT.

The count of this clone is one. The V gene is TRBV18, the J gene TRBJ1-1; 12 nucleotides match TRBD1. The length of the CDR3 is 16 residues. After removal of 6 bases from V and 6 bases from J, the junction contained 11 bases not matched to a gene. CDR1 and CDR2 (germline): KGHSH, LQKENI. Here the CDR3 DNA reads TGTGCCAGCTCGCCCGGGACAGGGGGCATTATGGCTGAAGCTTTCTTT. This translates into CASSPGTGGIMAEAFF.